Sequencing of this T cell receptor beta chain was carried out in a study of cytomegalovirus exposure and HLA in healthy donors (dated by TCRdb to about 2017). Notes on the research overall: In an earlier analysis of 587 of the donors, 250 to 350 Gb of sequence data and roughly 100 million unique TCR beta sequences from roughly 200 million T cells were reported. An early release that covered fewer than 800 HLA-typed donors contained 250 to 350 gigabases of sequencing data and some 87 million unique TCR sequences. On average, around 240,000 unique TCR beta nucleotide sequences were sequenced per donor among more than 350 genotyped donors of the cohort, with 15% to 20% of those sequences being non-productive. In an earlier analysis of around 540 of the donors, high-throughput TCR beta sequencing was used to judge whether each TCR beta V gene segment behaved as functional or pseudogenic. In a later genetic analysis, genome-wide SNP genotypes for about 55% of the roughly 670 donors were used, and that subset was treated as a discovery cohort. Rather than using new phenotypic data, the later analysis identified candidate immune exposures from TCR beta sequences and from how often those sequences occurred across donors. Typing coverage differed by locus: A, B, C, DRB1 and DQB1 were typed in roughly 629-640 donors, DQA1 in 500 to 550, DPA1 in 606, and DPB1 in just under 490. Because of strong linkage in the cohort, roughly 5 DR-DQ haplotypes were treated as single units for association and clustering. Every repertoire in the discovery cohort had been generated on one and the same sequencing platform. Donor age, sex, ethnicity and CMV serostatus were collected together with the repertoire data. The aim of the study was to test whether cataloging public T cell receptors could identify signatures of past pathogen exposure. A later analysis re-examined previously published TCR beta repertoires from 610 or so donors and added high-resolution HLA genotyping to investigate patterns of TCR occurrence. Using immunosequencing, the study profiled T cell repertoires from approximately 700 subjects and related those repertoires to cytomegalovirus serostatus. Both class I and class II loci were covered by HLA typing, at four-digit resolution. Along with the roughly 610-subject first cohort, a separate validation cohort of over a hundred different subjects was used. High-throughput TCR immunosequencing, statistical association of individual TCRs with disease status, and machine learning were combined to predict cytomegalovirus infection status. Of the approximately 400 genotyped donors, 70% to 90% were placed in the genetic ancestry cluster associated with self-reported Caucasian donors. Broader findings and caveats from the paper: In a later analysis, HLA-associated TCR beta chains were found to be more clonally expanded and to have lower generation probabilities than equally common non-associated chains. A later genetic analysis associated a missense DCLRE1C variant with V-gene and J-gene trimming of TCR beta chains, and an independent cohort replicated the association. A further reported finding was that TCR beta sequences accurately predicted the HLA-A and HLA-B alleles for most subjects in the first cohort. Because some donors lacked HLA typing at each locus, the association tests relied only on the typed subset. At a false discovery rate of 0.05, a later analysis linked around 17,000 TCR beta sequences to specific HLA alleles. When HLA alleles, especially DR and DQ, strongly co-occurred, TCR associations were difficult to assign to individual alleles. An earlier analysis of approximately 600 of the donors showed that most TCR beta V segments appeared in productive rearrangements either about 90% or about 30% of the time, which broadly matched IMGT annotations. Most CMV-associated TCR beta chains appeared to be HLA-restricted in a later analysis, and the HLA associations seemed to be driven largely by CMV exposure. The authors suggested that the approach could potentially be extended to other disease states and immunological phenotypes. Most TCR sequences were observed very rarely across donors, whereas some public TCRs were present in many individuals. A few of the identified cytomegalovirus-associated TCR beta chains were confirmed in vitro to be specific for cytomegalovirus antigens. Correlated functional status among segregating V segments might be attributable to linkage disequilibrium, but an unknown experimental factor could not be ruled out. According to a later analysis, TCR association rates differed among HLA loci, with DRB1 alleles showing the most associated TCRs and HLA-C alleles showing the fewest. The sequencing pipeline was judged likely to have produced a cluster of highly shared sequence variants as a technical artifact. According to a later analysis, parvovirus B19, influenza, CMV and Epstein-Barr virus appeared linked to several top co-occurrence clusters. The cohort was sequenced for TCR beta chains only, and without alpha or paired-chain data the features that could be detected were limited. Cytomegalovirus status was reported to be diagnosed by the classifier with high specificity and sensitivity in both the original and validation cohorts. The presence/absence analyses assumed that sequencing depth was roughly uniform across donors, and that assumption may not be true. About 15 rarely observed V segments, including chromosome 9 orphons, were excluded from the earlier analysis of approximately 500 of the donors because counts were too low. In the study, approximately 150 TCR beta chains were listed as associated with cytomegalovirus. The only immune exposure information available for the cohort was CMV serostatus. Compared with the roughly 670-donor mean, donors in an Asian-associated ancestry cluster had fewer N-insertions in productive TCRs, according to a later genetic analysis.

Regarding this clone: The antigen it recognizes is unknown. Base quality data are lacking; no much larger clone is found one base away.

Receptors were amplified or captured by the immunoSEQ multiplex PCR assay. A mixture of 60 forward primers for TCR Vbeta segments and 13 reverse primers for TCR Jbeta segments was used in the multiplex PCR. Amplification of the CDR3 region of rearranged TCR beta genes was performed with a multiplex PCR assay on genomic DNA. Amplified TCR beta libraries were sequenced as 87-base-pair reads on the Illumina HiSeq System. As for how the authors treated the data: Across the 600 to 700 repertoires, a later analysis counted around 80 million unique TCR beta chains, around 11 million of which were shared by at least two donors. Raw reads were error-corrected and collapsed into unique sequences with a nearest-neighbor algorithm that merged closely related sequences to remove PCR and sequencing errors. CDR3 sequences were aligned to IMGT reference sequences to assign V, D and J gene segments. Each retained sequence needed at least a six-nucleotide match to both a V gene segment and a J gene segment. A rearrangement counted as productive if the CDR3 had no stop codons and remained in frame with V and J, and every other rearrangement counted as non-productive. CDR3 was defined according to IMGT convention as the region running from the second conserved V-encoded cysteine to the conserved J-encoded phenylalanine. The earlier analysis of some 600 of the donors excluded sequences that lacked an unambiguous match to a single V gene segment. An earlier analysis of some 500 of the donors classified V segments as functional when productive rearrangements were above 56.7% and as segregating when the standard deviation between donors was above 5%. To diagnose cytomegalovirus status from the catalog of TCR beta chain sequences, a statistical classification framework was built. In a later analysis, TCR nucleotide sequences were compared against IMGT/GENE-DB human TR gene sequences so that V and J genes could be assigned. Using the TCRdist pipeline, a later analysis assigned CDR3 sequences along with most-parsimonious VDJ recombination scenarios. In a later analysis, each TCR beta chain was defined by its CDR3 amino acid sequence together with its V-gene family, and reads lacking a unique V-gene family were excluded. A later analysis removed 500 to 650 highly shared, low-generation-probability nucleotide sequences to deal with suspected cross-contamination and a sequencing artifact. For each public chain, a later analysis derived a clonal expansion index from normalized ranks of inferred template counts within each repertoire. A later analysis computed generation probabilities with a VDJ recombination model fitted to out-of-frame rearrangements, and checked the results against IGoR. A later analysis scored TCR-TCR, TCR-HLA and TCR-CMV co-occurrence with hypergeometric tests, applying a repertoire-size bias correction to TCR pairs. A later analysis estimated false discovery rates by permuting HLA or CMV assignments 20 times. In a later analysis, co-occurring TCRs were grouped using DBSCAN, and TCRdist sequence similarity was added for clustering within HLA-allele-positive subsets. Repertoires with fewer than 30,000 or more than 120,000 public chains, plus five repertoires with anomalous nucleotide sharing, were excluded from co-occurrence clustering. Not all clones reach the TCRdb copy of this immuneACCESS table, which keeps in-frame sequences only. Checked studies attribute under half of the gap to unresolved V genes and leave the rest unexplained. The D gene and trimming were derived from the DNA, and the V and J assignments and clone size from that table. In all, the sample holds 130,000 to 150,000 clones, and about 70% of those were seen once. The top ten hold about 4.5% of the sample.

The cohort consisted of approximately 690 healthy bone marrow donors. Cohort members were all nominally healthy when sampled, although unrecorded immune exposures were likely present. The donor was CMV seronegative and belonged to the group of over 300 seronegative cohort members. A peripheral blood sample was provided by each donor, and peripheral blood mononuclear cells were used for TCR beta sequencing. The Qiagen DNeasy Blood Extraction Kit was used to extract genomic DNA from the blood cell samples. Sequenced sample: PBMCs. This TCR came from a man aged 60 to 69 in good health and CMV-seronegative.

The CDR3 sequence is CASSLEVAGDQETQYF. The DNA reads as follows: TGCGCCAGCAGCTTGGAGGTAGCGGGAGATCAAGAGACCCAGTACTTC. The chain couples TRBV5-1 to TRBJ2-5, with 9 bases in between that match TRBD2. The CDR3 numbers 16 residues from cysteine through phenylalanine. Just CDR3 DNA is preserved here, 48 bases in frame from base 1. After removal of 0 bases from V and 2 bases from J, the junction retains 5 bases not matched to a gene. CDR1 and CDR2 were assigned from the germline V gene as SGHRS and YFSETQ. The CDR3, completed at both ends by the reference TRBV5-1 and TRBJ2-5 genes, gives the full variable domain KAGVTQTPRYLIKTRGQQVTLSCSPISGHRSVSWYQQTPGQGLQFLFEYFSETQRNKGNFPGRFSGRQFSNSRSEMNVSTLELGDSALYLCASSLEVAGDQETQYFGPGTRLLVL.